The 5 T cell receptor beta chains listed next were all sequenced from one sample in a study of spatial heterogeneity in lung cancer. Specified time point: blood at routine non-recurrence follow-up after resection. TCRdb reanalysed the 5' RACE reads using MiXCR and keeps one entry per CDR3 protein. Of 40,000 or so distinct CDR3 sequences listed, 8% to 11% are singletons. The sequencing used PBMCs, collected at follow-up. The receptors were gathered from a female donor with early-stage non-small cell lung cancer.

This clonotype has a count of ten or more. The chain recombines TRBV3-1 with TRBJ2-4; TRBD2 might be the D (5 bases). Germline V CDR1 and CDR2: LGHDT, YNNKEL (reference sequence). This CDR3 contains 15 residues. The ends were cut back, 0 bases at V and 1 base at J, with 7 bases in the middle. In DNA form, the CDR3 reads TGTGCCAGCAGCCAAGAGTGGGAGGCCAAAAACATTCAGTACTTC. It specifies CASSQEWEAKNIQYF.

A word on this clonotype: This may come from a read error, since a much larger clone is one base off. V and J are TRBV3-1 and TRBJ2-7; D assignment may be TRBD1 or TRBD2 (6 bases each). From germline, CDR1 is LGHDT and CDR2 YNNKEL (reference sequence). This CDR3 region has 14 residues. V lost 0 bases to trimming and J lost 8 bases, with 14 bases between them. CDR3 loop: CASSQEGGSYQQYF. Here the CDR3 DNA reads TGTGCCAGCAGCCAAGAAGGGGGGAGTTACCAGCAGTACTTC.

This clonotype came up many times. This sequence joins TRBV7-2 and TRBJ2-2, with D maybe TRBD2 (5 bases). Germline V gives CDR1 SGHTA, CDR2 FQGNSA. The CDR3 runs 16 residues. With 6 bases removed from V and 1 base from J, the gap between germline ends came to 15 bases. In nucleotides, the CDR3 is TGTGCCAGCAGTCGTACTAGGACTGTGAACACCGGGGAGCTGTTTTTT. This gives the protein CASSRTRTVNTGELFF.

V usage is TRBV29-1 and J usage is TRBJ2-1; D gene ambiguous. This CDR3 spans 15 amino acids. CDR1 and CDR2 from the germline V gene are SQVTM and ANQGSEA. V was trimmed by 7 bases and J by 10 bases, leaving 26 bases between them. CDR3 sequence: CSALAPSGPLGEQFF. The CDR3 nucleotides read TGCAGCGCGTTGGCGCCCTCAGGACCTTTAGGGGAGCAGTTCTTC.

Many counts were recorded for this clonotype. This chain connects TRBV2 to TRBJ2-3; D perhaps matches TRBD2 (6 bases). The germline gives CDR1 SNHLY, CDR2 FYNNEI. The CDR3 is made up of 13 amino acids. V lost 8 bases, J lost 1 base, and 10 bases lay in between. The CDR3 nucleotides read TGTGCCAGCTGGAGGGCCGGCACAGATACGCAGTATTTT. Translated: CASWRAGTDTQYF.